This TCR beta chain was captured in a study of tumor-infiltrating lymphocytes in localized non-small cell lung cancer. The germline V and J ends were trimmed by 1 base and 0 bases, with 4 bases remaining between them. Per the germline V gene, CDR1 is SGHTA and CDR2 is FQGNSA. The length of the CDR3 is 13 residues. The method was immunoSEQ multiplex PCR; TCRdb's version includes in-frame clones alone and lacks a portion of them. The sample includes 11,000 or so clones, about 86% of them seen just once. Sequenced input: uninvolved lung tissue not adjacent to the tumor. This sequence joins TRBV7-2 and TRBJ2-7; D not certain. The TCR sequence derives from a human donor with non-small cell lung cancer. Written as DNA, the CDR3 is TGTGCCAGCAGCTTAGACCTCTCCTACGAGCAGTACTTC. The encoded protein is CASSLDLSYEQYF.